This record covers a single T cell receptor (beta chain). Its binding antigen is unknown. The record has no base qualities; no much larger clone is one base away. Receptor libraries were prepared by 5' RACE. Instrument used: Illumina HiSeq 2500. A second PCR of roughly 6 to 11 cycles was performed with a sample-barcoded 5' primer and a J-beta primer mix. Each TCR beta cDNA molecule received a unique molecular identifier from a template-switch 5' adaptor carrying 12 random nucleotides. At least 2.5 million CDR3-containing paired-end reads were obtained from each sample. The Mint cDNA synthesis kit, primed by a TRBC-specific oligonucleotide, was used to synthesize first-strand cDNA from all RNA. After uracil-DNA glycosylase treatment, a first 18-cycle PCR used universal primers M1SS and BC2_uni_R on all cDNA. The source study handled its data this way. Each sample was normalized by randomly selecting 1 million high-quality reads, each carrying a distinct molecular identifier. Reads with shared molecular identifiers were discarded instead of being binned into consensus sequences. MiTCR, with a Q25 quality threshold and the strictest error-elimination algorithm, was used for CDR3 identification, clonotype clustering and error correction. A nonparametric unseen species model with Euler transformation was used to estimate a lower bound on total TCR beta diversity. The public reads were reanalyzed by TCRdb: fastp trimming at Q25, MiXCR alignment, in-frame beta chains only. Under each unique CDR3 protein, matching rows form one entry showing the most common genes and DNA. The V and J calls here are based on TCRdb, not the publication. Present in this sample are around 940,000 distinct CDR3 sequences, 51% of which were seen just once. Jointly, the top ten make up 20% to 25% of the sample.

This sample was taken from a study of blood T cells in healthy people across ages (dated by TCRdb to between 2014 and 2017). About the full investigation: In model experiments, template switching captured roughly one uniquely barcoded TCR beta cDNA molecule for every two T cells. The study analyzed two additional independent replicas of 1 million unique cDNA reads from the same blood draw for two donors, one aged 18 to 29 and one aged 80 or older. To track age-related changes in TCR beta repertoire diversity, the study relied on deep sequencing normalized with unique cDNA molecular identifiers. The donors were divided into four age groups: young (average roughly 17 years), middle-aged (roughly 40), aged (approximately 62) and long-lived (about 80). To avoid experimental bias, donors of different ages were randomly spread across the sequencing lanes. General conclusions and limits of the study: Observed TCR beta diversity per million T cells fell roughly linearly with age, and a significant reduction was already apparent by age about 36. Since profiling was done on bulk unsorted PBMCs, naive and antigen-experienced compartments could not be conclusively compared. The long-lived group showed more naive CD4+ T cells, fewer expanded clones and increased TCR diversity than the aged group, suggesting age selection. Because donor CMV infection status was unknown, age-related changes in expanded clonotypes were potentially confounded. Estimates of total diversity from one million sequenced T cells were regarded as lower bounds and underestimates. There was a strong correlation between observed TCR beta diversity and the percentage of naive T cells measured by flow cytometry.

The CDR3 sequence holds 15 residues, the cysteine and phenylalanine included. The CDR3 DNA has 45 bases and is translated from base 1. According to the germline V gene, CDR1 reads SGHRS and CDR2 reads YFSETQ. Trimming takes 4 bases off V and 6 bases off J; junction bases not matched to a gene: 8. Systemically healthy Caucasian individuals from Russia, approximately 39 in total and aged roughly 6 to 100 years, were included as donors. Each donor gave 8 to 10 milliliters of peripheral blood, drawn into EDTA-treated Vacutainer tubes. Ficoll-Paque density-gradient centrifugation was used to isolate PBMCs, with at least 7 million obtained per sample. Trizol reagent was used to extract total RNA from PBMCs, with at least 5 micrograms per sample. The percentages of naive CD45RAhigh/CD27high T cells were determined by flow cytometry on a PBMC aliquot from every donor.

The chain couples TRBV5-1 to TRBJ2-1; 9 bases in the middle match TRBD1. The receptor was derived from an older woman in good health. The sample comprised blood. The base sequence is TGCGCCAGCAGCCCTCCGGACAGGGGCACCAATGAGCAGTTCTTC. This encodes CASSPPDRGTNEQFF.